A selection of T cell receptor beta chains follows, all from one sample in a study of T cell responses to AZD1222 COVID-19 vaccine. The data were produced by immunoSEQ multiplex PCR, yet TCRdb's version contains in-frame clones alone and is incomplete. The sample includes about 130,000 clones, roughly 91% seen only once; the top ten take 2.8%. The specimen comprised peripheral blood, sampled on day 0 of AZD1222 vaccination. The source of these receptors is an adult in good health. The CDR3 runs from the conserved cysteine through the conserved F or W. Fields, in order: clone size, J gene, D gene, CDR3 length, V gene, CDR3 DNA, CDR3 protein. A D gene is named only where the DNA matches it firmly. The listing skips clone size in some rows; elsewhere it reads once, few, many or a size class.

abundance: NA; j_gene: TRBJ1-1; d_gene: NA; len: 14; v_gene: TRBV19; CDR3nt: TGTGCCAGTAGTATAGAGGGGGAGTGGACTGAAGCTTTCTTT; CDR3aa: CASSIEGEWTEAFF
abundance: NA; j_gene: TRBJ1-4; d_gene: TRBD1; len: 15; v_gene: TRBV5-4; CDR3nt: TGTGCCAGCAGCCAAGGGACAGGGGGACGGGAAAAACTGTTTTTT; CDR3aa: CASSQGTGGREKLFF
abundance: NA; j_gene: TRBJ1-1; d_gene: NA; len: 14; v_gene: TRBV6-5; CDR3nt: TGTGCCAGCAGTCCCGGTAGTCAGAGCACTGAAGCTTTCTTT; CDR3aa: CASSPGSQSTEAFF
abundance: NA; j_gene: TRBJ2-7; d_gene: NA; len: 15; v_gene: TRBV7-8; CDR3nt: TGTGCCAGCAGCTTAGATCGGGGGGCCTATGGCGAGCAGTACTTC; CDR3aa: CASSLDRGAYGEQYF
abundance: NA; j_gene: TRBJ1-2; d_gene: NA; len: 11; v_gene: TRBV3-1/TRBV3-2; CDR3nt: TGTGCCAGCATAGGTCCGGGCGGCTACACCTTC; CDR3aa: CASIGPGGYTF
abundance: NA; j_gene: TRBJ1-4; d_gene: TRBD1; len: 16; v_gene: TRBV7-9; CDR3nt: TGTGCCAGCAGCCCCACCGGTAGGGGGCGCAGGGAAAAACTGTTTTTT; CDR3aa: CASSPTGRGRREKLFF
abundance: few; j_gene: TRBJ2-3; d_gene: NA; len: 13; v_gene: TRBV19; CDR3nt: TGTGCCAGTAGTTGGACAGTCACAGATACGCAGTATTTT; CDR3aa: CASSWTVTDTQYF
abundance: NA; j_gene: TRBJ2-1; d_gene: TRBD1; len: 15; v_gene: TRBV19; CDR3nt: TGTGCCAGTAGTACGACAGGGGGCGGTTACAATGAGCAGTTCTTC; CDR3aa: CASSTTGGGYNEQFF
abundance: once; j_gene: TRBJ1-6; d_gene: NA; len: 13; v_gene: TRBV9; CDR3nt: TGTGCCAGCAGCGTAGAGGGTTCTTCACCCCTCCACTTT; CDR3aa: CASSVEGSSPLHF
abundance: NA; j_gene: TRBJ1-4; d_gene: NA; len: 13; v_gene: TRBV29-1; CDR3nt: TGCAGCGTCGTACAAGGGTCTAATGAAAAACTGTTTTTT; CDR3aa: CSVVQGSNEKLFF
abundance: NA; j_gene: TRBJ1-4; d_gene: NA; len: 11; v_gene: TRBV2; CDR3nt: TGTGCCAGCAAGAGTTATGAAAAACTGTTTTTT; CDR3aa: CASKSYEKLFF
abundance: NA; j_gene: TRBJ2-1; d_gene: TRBD2; len: 14; v_gene: TRBV6-1; CDR3nt: TGTGCCAGCAGTGATGGGACTAGCGGCAATGAGCAGTTCTTC; CDR3aa: CASSDGTSGNEQFF
abundance: NA; j_gene: TRBJ2-7; d_gene: NA; len: 12; v_gene: TRBV29-1; CDR3nt: TGCAGCGTTGAAGCGGGAAGCTACGAGCAGTACTTC; CDR3aa: CSVEAGSYEQYF
abundance: NA; j_gene: TRBJ2-1; d_gene: TRBD2; len: 15; v_gene: TRBV5-4; CDR3nt: TGTGCCAGCAGCTCCGCGGGACTAGCGGCAAATGAGCAGTTCTTC; CDR3aa: CASSSAGLAANEQFF
abundance: NA; j_gene: TRBJ2-7; d_gene: NA; len: 13; v_gene: TRBV5-1; CDR3nt: TGCGCCAGCAGCTTGGCCGGGTTACACGAGCAGTACTTC; CDR3aa: CASSLAGLHEQYF
abundance: NA; j_gene: TRBJ2-7; d_gene: NA; len: 15; v_gene: TRBV7-2; CDR3nt: TGTGCCAGCAGCACGAGGGGGGCACAGCGATACGAGCAGTACTTC; CDR3aa: CASSTRGAQRYEQYF
abundance: NA; j_gene: TRBJ1-3; d_gene: NA; len: 15; v_gene: TRBV6-5; CDR3nt: TGTGCCAGCCGCGCGGTATTGAGCTACGGAAACACCATATATTTT; CDR3aa: CASRAVLSYGNTIYF
abundance: NA; j_gene: TRBJ1-5; d_gene: TRBD1; len: 18; v_gene: TRBV5-1; CDR3nt: TGCGCCAGCAGCCCGACAGGGGGATCTGGGGTGGACAATCAGCCCCAGCATTTT; CDR3aa: CASSPTGGSGVDNQPQHF
abundance: NA; j_gene: TRBJ1-2; d_gene: NA; len: 13; v_gene: TRBV9; CDR3nt: TGTGCCAGCAGCTCCCGGGCGGCCTATGGCTACACCTTC; CDR3aa: CASSSRAAYGYTF
abundance: NA; j_gene: TRBJ1-5; d_gene: NA; len: 16; v_gene: TRBV19; CDR3nt: TGTGCCAGTAGTGGGCAGGGCTGGTATAGCAATCAGCCCCAGCATTTT; CDR3aa: CASSGQGWYSNQPQHF
abundance: NA; j_gene: TRBJ1-2; d_gene: TRBD1; len: 14; v_gene: TRBV9; CDR3nt: TGTGCCAGCAGCGTAGAAGGGGGCTTCTATGGCTACACCTTC; CDR3aa: CASSVEGGFYGYTF
abundance: NA; j_gene: TRBJ1-1; d_gene: TRBD1; len: 15; v_gene: TRBV5-1; CDR3nt: TGCGCCAGCAGCTCAACAGGGGGCCTCAACACTGAAGCTTTCTTT; CDR3aa: CASSSTGGLNTEAFF
abundance: NA; j_gene: TRBJ1-3; d_gene: TRBD1; len: 17; v_gene: TRBV7-8; CDR3nt: TGTGCCAGCAGCTTAGGGGGACAGGCTTATCCTGGAAACACCATATATTTT; CDR3aa: CASSLGGQAYPGNTIYF
abundance: NA; j_gene: TRBJ2-1; d_gene: TRBD2; len: 16; v_gene: TRBV7-2; CDR3nt: TGTGCCAGCAGCTTTCTGCCGGGACTAGCGAACAATGAGCAGTTCTTC; CDR3aa: CASSFLPGLANNEQFF
abundance: few; j_gene: TRBJ1-6; d_gene: NA; len: 22; v_gene: TRBV21-1; CDR3nt: TGTGCCAGCAGCCCCAGTTTGGGACAGGCCTCCTCGGAGAGTCTCTATAATTCACCCCTCCACTTT; CDR3aa: CASSPSLGQASSESLYNSPLHF
abundance: NA; j_gene: TRBJ1-3; d_gene: NA; len: 12; v_gene: TRBV5-5; CDR3nt: TGTGCCAGCAGCCAAACAGGGAACACCATATATTTT; CDR3aa: CASSQTGNTIYF
abundance: NA; j_gene: TRBJ2-2; d_gene: TRBD1; len: 13; v_gene: TRBV5-1; CDR3nt: TGCGCCAGCAGCATCACAGGGGCCGGGGAGCTGTTTTTT; CDR3aa: CASSITGAGELFF
abundance: once; j_gene: TRBJ1-1; d_gene: NA; len: 15; v_gene: TRBV5-5; CDR3nt: TGTGCCAGCAGCATCCTTACAGGGTTGAACACTGAAGCTTTCTTT; CDR3aa: CASSILTGLNTEAFF
abundance: NA; j_gene: TRBJ1-5; d_gene: NA; len: 13; v_gene: TRBV19; CDR3nt: TGTGCCAGTAGCGGTACAGCAAATCAGCCCCAGCATTTT; CDR3aa: CASSGTANQPQHF
abundance: NA; j_gene: TRBJ1-4; d_gene: TRBD1; len: 15; v_gene: TRBV7-8; CDR3nt: TGTGCCAGCAGCCCGGGACAGGGGGCTAATGAAAAACTGTTTTTT; CDR3aa: CASSPGQGANEKLFF
abundance: NA; j_gene: TRBJ1-2; d_gene: TRBD1; len: 15; v_gene: TRBV5-8; CDR3nt: TGTGCCAGCAGCTTGCTGGGACAGCTCCTCTATGGCTACACCTTC; CDR3aa: CASSLLGQLLYGYTF
abundance: NA; j_gene: TRBJ2-4; d_gene: NA; len: 15; v_gene: TRBV7-2; CDR3nt: TGTGCCAGCAGCTTAGCGTCGGAGGGGAGGAACATTCAGTACTTC; CDR3aa: CASSLASEGRNIQYF
abundance: NA; j_gene: TRBJ1-3; d_gene: NA; len: 15; v_gene: TRBV15; CDR3nt: TGTGCCACCACGCCGGGGTTCGCCTCTGGAAACACCATATATTTT; CDR3aa: CATTPGFASGNTIYF
abundance: NA; j_gene: TRBJ2-1; d_gene: NA; len: 14; v_gene: TRBV2; CDR3nt: TGTGCCAGCAGTGAAGCGCTTCTGAACAATGAGCAGTTCTTC; CDR3aa: CASSEALLNNEQFF
abundance: NA; j_gene: TRBJ2-2; d_gene: NA; len: 12; v_gene: TRBV19; CDR3nt: TGTGCCACCCCTGGGAACACCGGGGAGCTGTTTTTT; CDR3aa: CATPGNTGELFF
abundance: NA; j_gene: TRBJ2-7; d_gene: NA; len: 13; v_gene: TRBV30; CDR3nt: TGTGCCTGGAGTAACCGGGATTCCTACGAGCAGTACTTC; CDR3aa: CAWSNRDSYEQYF
abundance: NA; j_gene: TRBJ1-2; d_gene: TRBD1; len: 15; v_gene: TRBV6-5; CDR3nt: TGTGCCAGCAGTAAGACAGGGGGGGAAGTCTGGGGCTACACCTTC; CDR3aa: CASSKTGGEVWGYTF
abundance: NA; j_gene: TRBJ2-5; d_gene: NA; len: 15; v_gene: TRBV7-9; CDR3nt: TGTGCCAGCAGCTTAGGAGCAGGGGGGCAAGAGACCCAGTACTTC; CDR3aa: CASSLGAGGQETQYF
abundance: NA; j_gene: TRBJ2-2; d_gene: NA; len: 12; v_gene: TRBV6-5; CDR3nt: TGTGCCAGCAGAGCGGGCACCGGGGAGCTGTTTTTT; CDR3aa: CASRAGTGELFF
abundance: once; j_gene: TRBJ2-7; d_gene: NA; len: 15; v_gene: TRBV27; CDR3nt: TGTGCCAGCAGCCGTCCAGGGGCCAGCTCCTACGAGCAGTACTTC; CDR3aa: CASSRPGASSYEQYF
abundance: NA; j_gene: TRBJ2-1; d_gene: NA; len: 12; v_gene: TRBV19; CDR3nt: TGTGCCAGTAGTATAGACCGGCGGGAGCAGTTCTTC; CDR3aa: CASSIDRREQFF
abundance: NA; j_gene: TRBJ2-1; d_gene: NA; len: 16; v_gene: TRBV11-1; CDR3nt: TGTGCCAGCAGCCCCTTTGACTGGAGGCTCTACAATGAGCAGTTCTTC; CDR3aa: CASSPFDWRLYNEQFF
abundance: NA; j_gene: TRBJ1-4; d_gene: TRBD1; len: 14; v_gene: TRBV18; CDR3nt: TGTGCCAGCTCACCCGGACAGGGGAATGAAAAACTGTTTTTT; CDR3aa: CASSPGQGNEKLFF